This T cell receptor (beta chain) stems from a study of cytomegalovirus exposure and HLA in healthy donors. As to this clone: Its specificity is not known.

With 60 Vbeta and 13 Jbeta primers, the PCR was carried out. The table came from immunoSEQ multiplex PCR; TCRdb's copy has only in-frame clones and leaves some out. The sample includes more than 100,000 clones, 75% to 90% of them seen just once. Notes on the study in general: Later analysis suggested most CMV-associated TCR beta chains were HLA-restricted. A later analysis linked a missense DCLRE1C variant to TCR beta V- and J-gene trimming.

V was shortened by 3 bases and J by 1 base, with 15 bases between the two germline ends. There are 16 residues in the CDR3. Germline values: CDR1 MGHDK, CDR2 SYGVNS. Sequences were obtained from PBMCs. The rearrangement joins TRBV25-1 to TRBJ1-1, with a weak D call TRBD1 (6 bases). The receptor was derived from a man younger than 40 in good health and CMV-seronegative. The CDR3 DNA reads as TGTGCCAGCAGTGACCACCCCGCAGGGGCGAACACTGAAGCTTTCTTT. Encoded protein: CASSDHPAGANTEAFF.